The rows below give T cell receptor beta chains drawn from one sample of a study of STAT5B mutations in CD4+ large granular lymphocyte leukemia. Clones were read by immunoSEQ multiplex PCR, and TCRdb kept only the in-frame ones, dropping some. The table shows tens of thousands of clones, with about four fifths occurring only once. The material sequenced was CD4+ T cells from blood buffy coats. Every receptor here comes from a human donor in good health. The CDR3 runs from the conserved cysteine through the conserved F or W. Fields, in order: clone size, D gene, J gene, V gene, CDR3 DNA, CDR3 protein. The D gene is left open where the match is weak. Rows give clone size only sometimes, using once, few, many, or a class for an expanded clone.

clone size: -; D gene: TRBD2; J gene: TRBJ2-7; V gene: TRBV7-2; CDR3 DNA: TGTGCCAGCAGCTCACCGGGGGAGGGCTCCTACGAGCAGTACTTC; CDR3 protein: CASSSPGEGSYEQYF
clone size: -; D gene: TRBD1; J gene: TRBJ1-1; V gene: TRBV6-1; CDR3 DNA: TGTGCCAGCAGTCCACTAGACAGGGGGAACACTGAAGCTTTCTTT; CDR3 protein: CASSPLDRGNTEAFF
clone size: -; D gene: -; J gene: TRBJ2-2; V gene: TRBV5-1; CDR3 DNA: TGCGCCAGCAGCCCCACCACCGGGGAGCTGTTTTTT; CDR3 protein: CASSPTTGELFF
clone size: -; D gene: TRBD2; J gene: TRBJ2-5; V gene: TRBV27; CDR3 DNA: TGTGCCAGCAGTTTAGAGGGAGGGCGGGAGACCCAGTACTTC; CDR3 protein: CASSLEGGRETQYF
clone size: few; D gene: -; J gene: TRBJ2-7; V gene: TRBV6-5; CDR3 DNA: TGTGCCAGCACCCAGGGCTACGAGCAGTACTTC; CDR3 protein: CASTQGYEQYF
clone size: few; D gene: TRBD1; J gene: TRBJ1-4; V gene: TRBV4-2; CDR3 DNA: TGTGCCAGCAGCCAAGAAACCGGGACAGGGGAAGAAAAACTGTTTTTT; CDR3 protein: CASSQETGTGEEKLFF
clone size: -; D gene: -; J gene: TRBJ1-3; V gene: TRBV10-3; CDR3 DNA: TGTGCCATCAGTGTGGAGGGACGGGGATCTGGAAACACCATATATTTT; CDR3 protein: CAISVEGRGSGNTIYF
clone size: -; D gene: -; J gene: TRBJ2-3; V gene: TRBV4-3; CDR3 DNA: TGCGCCAGCAGCCAAGAGACTAGCACAGATACGCAGTATTTT; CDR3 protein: CASSQETSTDTQYF
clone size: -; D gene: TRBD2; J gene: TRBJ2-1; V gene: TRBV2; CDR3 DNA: TGTGCCAGCAGTGATAGACTAGCCGCCCCCTCGAATGAGCAGTTCTTC; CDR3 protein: CASSDRLAAPSNEQFF
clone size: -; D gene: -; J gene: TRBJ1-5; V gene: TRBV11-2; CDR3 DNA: TGTGCCAGCAGCTTAGTTGGTACGGGATATAGCAATCAGCCCCAGCATTTT; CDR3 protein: CASSLVGTGYSNQPQHF
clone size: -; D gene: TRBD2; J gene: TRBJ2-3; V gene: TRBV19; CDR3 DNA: TGTGCCAGTAGTCCTCAAAGACTAGCGGGATACCCAGATACGCAGTATTTT; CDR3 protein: CASSPQRLAGYPDTQYF
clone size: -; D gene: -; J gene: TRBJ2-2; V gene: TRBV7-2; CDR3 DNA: TGTGCCAGCAGCTTACGGACAGCCGGATCTACCGGGGAGCTGTTTTTT; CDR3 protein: CASSLRTAGSTGELFF
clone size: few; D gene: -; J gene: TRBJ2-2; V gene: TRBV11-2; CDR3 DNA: TGTGCCAGCAGCTTAGTCTCAGGGAACACCGGGGAGCTGTTTTTT; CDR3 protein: CASSLVSGNTGELFF
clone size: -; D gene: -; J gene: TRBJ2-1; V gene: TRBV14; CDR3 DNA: TGTGCCAGCAGCCAAGATTTCCGGGGATACAATGAGCAGTTCTTC; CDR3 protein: CASSQDFRGYNEQFF
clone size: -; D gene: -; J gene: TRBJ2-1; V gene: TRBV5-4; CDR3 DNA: TGTGCCAGCAGCATGCCCTCTGGCGGTCTAGCAGAAAATGAGCAGTTCTTC; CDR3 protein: CASSMPSGGLAENEQFF